What follows are 15 T cell receptor beta chains derived from one specimen sequenced in a study of graft-versus-host responses after intestinal transplantation. Using immunoSEQ multiplex PCR, the repertoire was profiled, and TCRdb retains in-frame clones only, with some absent. The table lists around 15,000 clones, 80% of them singletons, with approximately 18% in the top ten. Once graft tissue had been processed, intraepithelial and lamina propria lymphocytes were released. Specimen: ileum tissue, collected about 14 weeks after intestinal transplant. The source of these receptors is a human patient who received an intestinal transplant, so some T cells may come from the graft donor.

The J gene is TRBJ1-2, the V gene TRBV7-8, with unresolved D. The CDR3 consists of 15 residues. The V end was cut by 1 base, the J end by 4 bases, with 13 bases between. Germline V CDR1 and CDR2: SGHVS, FQNEAQ. CDR3 bases: TGTGCCAGCAGCTTAGTAAACCCAATCCCCTATGGCTACACCTTC. The encoded protein is CASSLVNPIPYGYTF.

By share, this clone counts as medium-sized. Other DNA sequences in this specimen translate into the identical CDR3. The chain links TRBV9 to TRBJ2-7; D possibly corresponds to TRBD1 (6 bases). Germline V gene lookup returns CDR1 SGDLS and CDR2 YYNGEE. There are 15 residues in the CDR3. The germline V and J ends were trimmed by 0 bases and 6 bases, with 16 bases remaining between them. CDR3: CASSVGQGSTAEQYF. CDR3 nucleotide sequence: TGTGCCAGCAGCGTAGGGCAGGGGTCAACGGCCGAGCAGTACTTC.

The chain couples TRBV7-8 to TRBJ1-4; TRBD1 matches 8 bases. CDR3 length: 16 amino acids. Trimming at V came to 5 bases and at J to 11 bases, leaving 16 bases not matched to a gene. Germline loops: CDR1 SGHVS, CDR2 FQNEAQ. The CDR3 is CASSPAPGTGREKLFF. The CDR3 DNA follows: TGTGCCAGCAGCCCTGCTCCCGGGACAGGCAGGGAGAAACTGTTTTTT.

The chain employs TRBV12-5 and TRBJ2-1, with 7 bases that match TRBD2. The germline V gene encodes CDR1 LGHNT and CDR2 FRNRAP. The ends lost 2 bases at V and 2 bases at J; junction bases unmatched: 6. The CDR3 loop spans 16 amino acids. The DNA for the CDR3 is TGTGCTAGTGGTTTGATAGGCGGACTAGCCTACAATGAGCAGTTCTTC. It specifies CASGLIGGLAYNEQFF.

The V call is TRBV5-6, the J call TRBJ1-4; TRBD1 might be the D (6 bases). The CDR3 has 13 amino acids. The germline CDR1 and CDR2 sequences are SGHDT and YYEEEE. Trimming pared 3 bases from V and 8 bases from J, leaving 11 bases between. Here the CDR3 reads CASSYGTPEKLFF. In DNA form, the CDR3 reads TGTGCCAGCAGCTACGGGACACCGGAAAAACTGTTTTTT. Drawing the rest from reference TRBV5-6 and TRBJ1-4, the complete variable domain is DAGVTQSPTHLIKTRGQQVTLRCSPKSGHDTVSWYQQALGQGPQFIFQYYEEEERQRGNFPDRFSGHQFPNYSSELNVNALLLGDSALYLCASSYGTPEKLFFGSGTQLSVL.

The V call is TRBV11-3, the J call TRBJ2-1; 9 bases map to TRBD2. V shed 2 bases, J shed 1 base, and the junction held 12 bases outside the gene matches. Looked up from germline, CDR1 is SGHNT and CDR2 is YENEEA. The CDR3 has 19 residues. The CDR3 nucleotides are TGTGCCAGCAGCTTATTAGTGTGGCTAGCGGGAATTTCCTACAATGAGCAGTTCTTC. The encoded protein is CASSLLVWLAGISYNEQFF.

The CDR3 here is CASSPFRGPNYGYTF. CDR3 sequence (DNA): TGTGCCAGCTCCCCGTTTCGGGGACCTAACTATGGCTACACCTTC. The J gene is TRBJ1-2, the V gene TRBV18; a weak D match, TRBD1 (5 bases). Germline loops: CDR1 KGHSH, CDR2 LQKENI. V lost 6 bases, J lost 0 bases, and 14 bases lay in between. The CDR3 contains 15 residues.

The V call is TRBV5-1, the J call TRBJ2-7; the match to TRBD2 covers 11 bases. V lost 3 bases, J lost 3 bases, and 5 bases stayed unmatched. The CDR3 contains 15 residues. Germline V gives CDR1 SGHRS, CDR2 YFSETQ. The CDR3 DNA is TGCGCCAGCAGCTCCGGGACTAGCGGCCTCTACGAGCAGTACTTC. It yields the protein CASSSGTSGLYEQYF.

This clone was seen a handful of times. The CDR3 loop reads CASSYAGDRGRAFF. The CDR3 nucleotides are TGTGCCAGCAGTTACGCCGGCGACAGGGGTAGAGCTTTCTTT. The genes are TRBV6-6 and TRBJ1-1; 8 bases match TRBD1. Germline V gene data show CDR1 as MNHNY and CDR2 as SVGAGI (reference sequence). This CDR3 region has 14 residues. V shed 2 bases, J shed 10 bases, and the junction held 9 bases outside the gene matches.

The V and J genes are TRBV9 and TRBJ2-1; D not certain. Germline V gives CDR1 SGDLS, CDR2 YYNGEE. This CDR3 spans 13 amino acids. Between the trimmed V and J ends, which lost 0 bases and 4 bases, there was a span of 5 bases. The CDR3 spells CASSVDPYNEQFF. DNA for the CDR3: TGTGCCAGCAGCGTAGACCCATACAATGAGCAGTTCTTC.

The genes are TRBV14 and TRBJ1-1, with D uncertain. Deletions cut 0 bases from V and 3 bases from J, with 8 bases between. Germline V gene lookup returns CDR1 SGHDN and CDR2 FVKESK. The CDR3 totals 14 residues. The CDR3 coding sequence is TGTGCCAGCAGCCAAGAAAGGGTACACACTGAAGCTTTCTTT. Translating gives CASSQERVHTEAFF.

J is TRBJ2-7 and V is TRBV4-3; 11 nucleotides align to TRBD2. Germline V CDR1 and CDR2: LGHNA, YSLEER. V was pared by 1 base and J by 5 bases, with 4 bases of the junction left unmatched. There are 15 residues in the CDR3. DNA of the CDR3: TGCGCCAGCAGCCAAGTTGTACTAGCGGGAGACGAGCAGTACTTC. It translates to CASSQVVLAGDEQYF.

The chain links TRBV9 to TRBJ2-2; D may correspond to TRBD1 or TRBD2 (5 bases each). CDR3 length equals 17 residues. Trimming pared 3 bases from V and 7 bases from J, leaving 22 bases between. Germline values: CDR1 SGDLS, CDR2 YYNGEE. In DNA form, the CDR3 reads TGTGCCAGCAGCGCCGGGACGTGGTTCTTCCACGACGGGGAGCTGTTTTTT. Its translation: CASSAGTWFFHDGELFF.

The chain joins TRBV7-8 to TRBJ1-2; a possible D gene is TRBD1 (6 bases). The germline V and J ends were trimmed by 4 bases and 0 bases, with 15 bases remaining between them. The CDR3 length is 16 residues. Germline V gene sequence: CDR1 SGHVS, CDR2 FQNEAQ. This CDR3 is CASSYSDRSSNYGYTF. The CDR3 coding sequence is TGTGCCAGCAGCTATTCAGACAGGAGTTCTAACTATGGCTACACCTTC.

The V call is TRBV7-3, the J call TRBJ2-3; D possibly corresponds to TRBD1 (5 bases). Germline CDR1 is SGHTA and CDR2 is FQGTGA. V was pared by 1 base and J by 5 bases, with 10 bases between. CDR3 length equals 14 residues. In DNA form, the CDR3 reads TGTGCCAGCAGCTTAATAGGGGCCGGAGATACGCAGTATTTT. Translated, it gives CASSLIGAGDTQYF.